The present entry profiles one T cell receptor (beta chain) with its context. The sample comes from a study of identical twins. The V segment lost 2 bases and the J segment 11 bases; nucleotides outside the gene matches: 5. This CDR3 is 13 amino acids long. Germline lookup yields CDR1 MNHEY and CDR2 SVGEGT. TCRdb analysed the 5' RACE reads with MiXCR anew, one entry per CDR3 protein. This repertoire shows hundreds of thousands of distinct CDR3 sequences, less than 25% found once; its top ten account for about 4.5%. The data also belong to a second study, concerning T cells expressing NK-cell markers.

The sequenced sample was PBMCs. The V gene is TRBV6-2 or TRBV6-3, the J gene TRBJ2-5, with 10 bases fitting TRBD2. This TCR came from a woman younger than 30 in good health. The CDR3 region has the DNA TGTGCCAGCAGTTACCGGCTAGCGGGAGTTCAGTACTTC. This codes for CASSYRLAGVQYF.